The present entry profiles one TCR beta chain with its context. CDR1 and CDR2 from the germline V gene are SGHTA and FQGTGA. This CDR3 comprises 13 residues. V was shortened by 1 base and J by 4 bases, with 8 bases between the two germline ends. This sample was taken from a study of blood T cell repertoires in COVID-19. In the study overall: Sample material is recorded as cDNA or gDNA derived from T cells, B-cell-depleted T cells, or PBMCs.

Generated by immunoSEQ multiplex PCR, the TCRdb table keeps only in-frame clones and is missing some. Of 30,000 to 50,000 clones detected, around three quarters appear once; the ten largest clones hold 30% to 40%. This receptor was obtained from a man aged 80 or over with active or convalescent COVID-19. The sequencing sample was made of peripheral blood. The rearrangement uses TRBV7-3 and TRBJ2-7; D is ambiguous. CDR3 amino acids: CASSLNSRYEQYF. DNA of the CDR3: TGTGCCAGCAGCTTAAATTCTAGGTACGAGCAGTACTTC.